This T cell receptor (beta chain) was identified during a study of beta chain features in type 1 diabetes. The study, taken as a whole, reports: A greater similarity of naive, central memory and Treg TCRB repertoires was seen among patients than among healthy donors. A pattern of fewer insertions and more deletions at VDJ junctions was seen in type 1 diabetes patients.

The authors reverse transcribed all of the isolated RNA, so sequencing captured expressed TCRB transcripts. The method was immunoSEQ multiplex PCR; TCRdb's version includes in-frame clones alone and lacks a portion of them. The table has about 140,000 clones, about 9.7% seen once; the top ten hold 0.55% to 0.75%. On this clone: The antigen remains undetermined.

Staining for CD45RO/CCR7/CD25/CD127/CD95/CD27 allowed sorting of CD4+ naive, central memory, regulatory and stem cell-like memory cells. The sequence came from a woman aged 40 to 49 in good health. Sequenced material: central memory CD4+ T cells from blood.

In DNA, the CDR3 is TGTGCCAGCTCACTTGACAGGGGGGGAACTGAAGCTTTCTTT. It is translated as CASSLDRGGTEAFF. V is TRBV18 and J is TRBJ1-1, with 9 positions matching TRBD1. Trimming removed 4 bases from V and 5 bases from J; junction bases left unmatched: 5. CDR1 is KGHSH and CDR2 is LQKENI in the germline V gene. This CDR3 has 14 amino acids.